This T cell receptor beta chain derives from a study of shared clonotypes between healthy human individuals. Sequencing was performed with immunoSEQ multiplex PCR; in TCRdb, only in-frame clones are kept and a portion is missing. The table records a few hundred thousand clones, 97% of them present only once. V lost 4 bases and J lost 2; bases outside the gene matches: 9. CDR3 length: 17 amino acids. Looked up from germline, CDR1 is SGHNT and CDR2 is YYREEE (reference sequence). The material sequenced was naive CD4+ T cells sorted from blood. Subset given: CD45RA+ positively selected. The sequence was collected from a woman aged 25 to 39 in good health. The rearrangement uses TRBV5-4 and TRBJ2-3; 11 nucleotides match TRBD2. The DNA of the CDR3 is TGTGCCAGCAGCGAAACAAGACTAGCGGGGTCCACAGATACGCAGTATTTT. Protein sequence: CASSETRLAGSTDTQYF.